This TCR beta chain was recovered during a study of cytomegalovirus exposure and HLA in healthy donors. Study background: As released early, the data held roughly 85 million unique TCRs from HLA-typed donors. Overall study results and limits: V- and J-gene trimming in TCR beta was tied to a missense DCLRE1C variant by an analysis performed later.

V was pared by 3 bases and J by 1 base, with 15 bases between. The germline CDR1 and CDR2 sequences are WNHNN and SYGVQD (reference sequence). The CDR3 spans 16 residues. Use of 60 Vbeta and 13 Jbeta primers characterized the PCR. Sequencing used immunoSEQ multiplex PCR; TCRdb keeps in-frame clones, though not all of them. The sample contains around 120,000 clones, approximately 76% of which appear only once. This clone has only a few counts. Its antigen is as yet unknown. The chain recombines TRBV10-1 with TRBJ1-1, with D perhaps TRBD1 (5 bases). The sequencing sample was made of PBMCs. This clonotype was obtained from a man aged 55-75 years in good health and CMV-seropositive. For the CDR3, the DNA is TGCGCCAGCAGTGAATTTTTGGGGCCGAGGAACACTGAAGCTTTCTTT. Translated, it gives CASSEFLGPRNTEAFF.